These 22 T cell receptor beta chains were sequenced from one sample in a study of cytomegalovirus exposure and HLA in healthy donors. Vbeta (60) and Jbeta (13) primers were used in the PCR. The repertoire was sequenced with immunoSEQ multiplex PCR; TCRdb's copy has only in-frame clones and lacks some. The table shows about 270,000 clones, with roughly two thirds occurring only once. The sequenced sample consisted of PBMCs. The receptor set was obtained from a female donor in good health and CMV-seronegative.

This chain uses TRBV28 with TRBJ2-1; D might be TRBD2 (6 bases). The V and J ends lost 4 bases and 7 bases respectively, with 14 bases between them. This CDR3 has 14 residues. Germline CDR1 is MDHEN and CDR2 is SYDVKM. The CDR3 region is CASSSGLLWNEQFF. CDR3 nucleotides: TGTGCCAGCAGTTCGGGACTCCTCTGGAATGAGCAGTTCTTC.

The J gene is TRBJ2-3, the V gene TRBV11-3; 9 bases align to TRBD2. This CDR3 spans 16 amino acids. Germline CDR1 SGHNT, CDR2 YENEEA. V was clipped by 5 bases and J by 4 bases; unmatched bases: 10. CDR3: CASSRAGGRGADTQYF. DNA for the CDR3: TGTGCCAGCAGCCGTGCCGGCGGGAGGGGGGCAGATACGCAGTATTTT.

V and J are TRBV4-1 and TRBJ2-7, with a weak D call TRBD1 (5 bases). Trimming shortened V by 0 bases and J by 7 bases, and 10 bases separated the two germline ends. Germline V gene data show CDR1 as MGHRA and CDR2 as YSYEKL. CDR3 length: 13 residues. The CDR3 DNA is TGCGCCAGCAGCCAAGACAGGGTACAAGAGCAGTACTTC. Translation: CASSQDRVQEQYF.

The CDR3 DNA reads as TGTGCCAGCAGCAATACAGGGAGAGGATCACCCCTCCACTTT. Residues: CASSNTGRGSPLHF. The J gene is TRBJ1-6, the V gene TRBV9; TRBD1 might be the D (6 bases). V lost 4 bases and J 10 bases, leaving 15 bases between the germline ends. The germline CDR1 and CDR2 sequences are SGDLS and YYNGEE. The CDR3 extends over 14 amino acids.

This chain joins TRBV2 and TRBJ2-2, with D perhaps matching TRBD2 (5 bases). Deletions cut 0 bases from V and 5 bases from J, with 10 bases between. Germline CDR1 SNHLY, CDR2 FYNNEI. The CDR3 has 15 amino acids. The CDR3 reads CASSEALRGTGELFF. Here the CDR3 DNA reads TGTGCCAGCAGTGAAGCGCTTCGAGGGACCGGGGAGCTGTTTTTT.

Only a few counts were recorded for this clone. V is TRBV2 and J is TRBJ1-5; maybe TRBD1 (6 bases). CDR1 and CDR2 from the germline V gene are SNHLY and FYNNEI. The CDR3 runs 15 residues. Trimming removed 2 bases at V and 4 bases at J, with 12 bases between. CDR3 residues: CASSEFAGVNQPQHF. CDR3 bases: TGTGCCAGCAGTGAATTCGCAGGGGTTAATCAGCCCCAGCATTTT.

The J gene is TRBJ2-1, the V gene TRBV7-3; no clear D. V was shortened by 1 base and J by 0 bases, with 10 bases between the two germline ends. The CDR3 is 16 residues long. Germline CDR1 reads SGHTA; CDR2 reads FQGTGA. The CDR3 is CASSLNGGSSYNEQFF. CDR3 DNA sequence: TGTGCCAGCAGCTTAAATGGCGGTAGCTCCTACAATGAGCAGTTCTTC.

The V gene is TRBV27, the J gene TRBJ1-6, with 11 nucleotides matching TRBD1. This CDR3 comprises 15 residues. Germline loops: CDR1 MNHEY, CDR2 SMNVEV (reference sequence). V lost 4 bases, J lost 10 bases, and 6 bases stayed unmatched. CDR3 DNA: TGTGCCAGCAGTTGGACAGGGGGCGGAGGATCACCCCTCCACTTT. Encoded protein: CASSWTGGGGSPLHF.

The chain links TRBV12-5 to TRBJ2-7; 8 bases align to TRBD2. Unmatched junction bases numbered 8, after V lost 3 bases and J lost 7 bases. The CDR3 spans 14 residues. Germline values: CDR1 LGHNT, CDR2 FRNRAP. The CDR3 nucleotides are TGTGCTAGTGGTTTTCTACGGGAGGGGGAAGAGCAGTACTTC. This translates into CASGFLREGEEQYF. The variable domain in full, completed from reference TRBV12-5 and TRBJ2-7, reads DARVTQTPRHKVTEMGQEVTMRCQPILGHNTVFWYRQTMMQGLELLAYFRNRAPLDDSGMPKDRFSAEMPDATLATLKIQPSEPRDSAVYFCASGFLREGEEQYFGPGTRLTVT.

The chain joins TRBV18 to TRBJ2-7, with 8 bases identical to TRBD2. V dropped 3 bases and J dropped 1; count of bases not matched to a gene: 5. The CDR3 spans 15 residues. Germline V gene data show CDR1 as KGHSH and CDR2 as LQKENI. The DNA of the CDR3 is TGTGCCAGCTCACCCCCGGGCGGGGGGTCCTACGAGCAGTACTTC. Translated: CASSPPGGGSYEQYF.

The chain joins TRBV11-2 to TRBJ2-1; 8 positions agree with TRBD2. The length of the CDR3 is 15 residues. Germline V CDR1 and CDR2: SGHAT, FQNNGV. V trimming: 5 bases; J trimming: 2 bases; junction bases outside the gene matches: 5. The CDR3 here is CASSQVAGTYNEQFF. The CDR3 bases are TGTGCCAGCAGCCAAGTAGCGGGGACCTACAATGAGCAGTTCTTC.

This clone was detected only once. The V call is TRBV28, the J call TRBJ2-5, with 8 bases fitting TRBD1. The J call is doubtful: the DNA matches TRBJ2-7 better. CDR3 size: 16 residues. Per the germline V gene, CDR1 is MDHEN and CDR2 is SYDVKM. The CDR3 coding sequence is TGTGCCAGCAGATCCGCCCGGGACAGGTCCTTTTACGAGCAGTACTTC. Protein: CASRSARDRSFYEQYF.

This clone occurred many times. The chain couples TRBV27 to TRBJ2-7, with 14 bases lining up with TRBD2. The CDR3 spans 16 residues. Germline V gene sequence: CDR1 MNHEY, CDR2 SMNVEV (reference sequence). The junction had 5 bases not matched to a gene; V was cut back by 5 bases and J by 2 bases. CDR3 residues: CASSRGLAGVTYEQYF. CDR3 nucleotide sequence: TGTGCCAGCAGTAGGGGACTAGCGGGAGTTACCTACGAGCAGTACTTC.

The CDR3 coding sequence is TGTGCCAGCAGCCGGGAGCGGGCCAACGAGCAGTACTTC. Translation: CASSRERANEQYF. The rearrangement joins TRBV5-4 to TRBJ2-7; D is possibly TRBD2 (6 bases). The CDR3 contains 13 residues. V was pared by 4 bases and J by 5 bases, with 13 bases between. Germline values: CDR1 SGHNT, CDR2 YYREEE (reference sequence). Looking up the rest from reference TRBV5-4 and TRBJ2-7 gives the full variable domain: ETGVTQSPTHLIKTRGQQVTLRCSSQSGHNTVSWYQQALGQGPQFIFQYYREEENGRGNFPPRFSGLQFPNYSSELNVNALELDDSALYLCASSRERANEQYFGPGTRLTVT.

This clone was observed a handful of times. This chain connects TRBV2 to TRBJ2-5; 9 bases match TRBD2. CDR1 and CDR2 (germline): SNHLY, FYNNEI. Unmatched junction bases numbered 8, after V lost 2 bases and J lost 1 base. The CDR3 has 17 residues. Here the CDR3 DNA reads TGTGCCAGCAGTGAACCGAGACTAGCGGAGCTCCAAGAGACCCAGTACTTC. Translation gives CASSEPRLAELQETQYF.

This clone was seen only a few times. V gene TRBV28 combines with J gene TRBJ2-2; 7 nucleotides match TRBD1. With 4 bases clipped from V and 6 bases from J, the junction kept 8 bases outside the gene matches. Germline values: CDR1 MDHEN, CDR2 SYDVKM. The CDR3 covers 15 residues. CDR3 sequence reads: CASSSNRGTSGELFF. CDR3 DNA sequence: TGTGCCAGCAGTTCGAACAGGGGTACGTCCGGGGAGCTGTTTTTT.

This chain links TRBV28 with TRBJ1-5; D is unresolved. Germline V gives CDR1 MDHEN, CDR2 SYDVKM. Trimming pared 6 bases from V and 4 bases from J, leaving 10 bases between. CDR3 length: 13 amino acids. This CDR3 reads CASSLLFNQPQHF. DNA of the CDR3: TGTGCCAGCAGCTTACTCTTTAATCAGCCCCAGCATTTT.

The CDR3 region is CASSVGDRRTYEQYF. The CDR3 DNA reads as TGTGCCAGCAGCGTAGGAGACAGGCGAACCTACGAGCAGTACTTC. The chain uses TRBV9 and TRBJ2-7, with a tentative D call TRBD1 (6 bases). The germline V gene has CDR1 SGDLS and CDR2 YYNGEE. The germline V and J ends were trimmed by 0 bases and 2 bases, with 12 bases remaining between them. This CDR3 spans 15 amino acids.

CDR3 DNA: TGTGCCAGCAGTTTTAACAGGGGGAACACTGAAGCTTTCTTT. Amino acid sequence: CASSFNRGNTEAFF. The chain combines TRBV6-1 with TRBJ1-1; 7 bases fit TRBD1. This CDR3 is 14 amino acids long. J gave up 1 base and V 5 bases, and 4 bases lay outside the gene matches. CDR1 is MNHNS, CDR2 SASEGT, per germline.

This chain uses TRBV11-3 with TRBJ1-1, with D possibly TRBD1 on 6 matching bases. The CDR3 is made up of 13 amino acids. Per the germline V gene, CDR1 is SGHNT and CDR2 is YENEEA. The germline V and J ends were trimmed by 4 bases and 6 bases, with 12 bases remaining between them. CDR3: CASSSQGFAEAFF. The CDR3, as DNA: TGTGCCAGCAGCTCCCAGGGGTTCGCTGAAGCTTTCTTT.

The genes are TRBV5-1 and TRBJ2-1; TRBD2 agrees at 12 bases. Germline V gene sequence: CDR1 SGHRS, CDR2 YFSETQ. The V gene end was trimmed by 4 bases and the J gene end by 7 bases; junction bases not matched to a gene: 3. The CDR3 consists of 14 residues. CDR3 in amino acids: CASSPTSGRNEQFF. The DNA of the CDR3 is TGCGCCAGCAGCCCGACTAGCGGGAGAAATGAGCAGTTCTTC.

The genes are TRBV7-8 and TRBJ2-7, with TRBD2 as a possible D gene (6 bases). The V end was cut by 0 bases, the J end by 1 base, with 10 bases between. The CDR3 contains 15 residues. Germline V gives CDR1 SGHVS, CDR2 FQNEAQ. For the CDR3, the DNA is TGTGCCAGCAGCTTAGCGTTAGGGACTTCCTACGAGCAGTACTTC. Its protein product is CASSLALGTSYEQYF. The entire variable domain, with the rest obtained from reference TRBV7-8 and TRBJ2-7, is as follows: GAGVSQSPRYKVAKRGQDVALRCDPISGHVSLFWYQQALGQGPEFLTYFQNEAQLDKSGLPSDRFFAERPEGSVSTLKIQRTQQEDSAVYLCASSLALGTSYEQYFGPGTRLTVT.